This T cell receptor (beta chain) was captured by sequencing in a study of cytomegalovirus exposure and HLA in healthy donors. Study-wide background: Inside one of the first data releases sat roughly 80 million unique TCRs taken from HLA-typed donors. Overall study results and limits: Altogether, 170 or so TCR beta chains were recorded as cytomegalovirus-associated. Sequencing probably produced one cluster of sequence variants that were highly shared. Using the classifier, cytomegalovirus status was reportedly diagnosed with high specificity and sensitivity.

PCR used 60 Vbeta primers and 13 Jbeta primers. Repertoires were generated with immunoSEQ multiplex PCR, while TCRdb's copy carries only in-frame clones and drops some. The sample lists about 140,000 clones, more than 8% occurring once. A remark on this clone: Its specificity is not known.

The CDR3 sequence is 16 residues long. Germline lookup yields CDR1 MGHDK and CDR2 SYGVNS. V trimming: 5 bases; J trimming: 1 base; junction bases outside the gene matches: 10. Sequencing was performed on PBMCs. V is TRBV25-1 and J is TRBJ2-7, with 8 bases aligning to TRBD2. The TCR comes from a middle-aged man in good health and CMV-seronegative. The CDR3 region has the DNA TGTGCCAGCAGTCCCGGACTAGCAGTATTTTCCTACGAGCAGTACTTC. Translation gives CASSPGLAVFSYEQYF.